These T cell receptor beta chains were read from a single sample in a study of T-cell reconstitution after alpha-beta-depleted transplantation in children. TCRdb independently ran MiXCR on the PCR reads; one entry per CDR3 protein. The sample has about 400,000 distinct CDR3 sequences, roughly 16% seen once. This specimen consisted of PBMCs, mostly from graft donor cells, obtained 360 days after TCRalphabeta/CD19-depleted stem cell transplant. These receptors were taken from a boy younger than two who had a stem cell transplant for Wiskott-Aldrich syndrome, so the T cells may come from the graft donor. CDR3s include the opening cysteine and the closing phenylalanine or tryptophan. A D gene is named only where the DNA matches it firmly. Expanded clones get a size class; other rows say once, few or many, or leave the size out.

D | J | size | V | length | CDR3 | DNA
NA | TRBJ1-4 | few | TRBV10-3 | 15 | CAISDRDTPGEKLFF | TGTGCCATCAGTGACCGGGACACACCTGGGGAAAAACTGTTTTTT
TRBD1 | TRBJ1-1 | NA | TRBV5-4 | 16 | CASSLVGDRANTEAFF | TGTGCCAGCAGCTTGGTAGGCGACAGGGCGAACACTGAAGCTTTCTTT
NA | TRBJ2-5 | few | TRBV7-8 | 13 | CASSFPTGETQYF | TGTGCCAGCAGCTTCCCAACAGGAGAGACCCAGTACTTC
TRBD1 | TRBJ1-1 | NA | TRBV28 | 12 | CASSFRTGSAFF | TGTGCCAGCAGTTTCAGGACAGGGTCAGCTTTCTTT
TRBD2 | TRBJ2-7 | NA | TRBV12-3/TRBV12-4 | 11 | CASGTYYEQYF | TGTGCTAGCGGGACTTACTACGAGCAGTACTTC
TRBD1 | TRBJ1-6 | many | TRBV7-6 | 15 | CASSRGQGSNSPLHF | TGTGCCAGCAGCAGGGGACAGGGGTCTAATTCACCCCTCCACTTT
NA | TRBJ2-7 | NA | TRBV7-2 | 14 | CASSSLVTAYEQYF | TGTGCCAGCAGCTCCCTTGTGACAGCATACGAGCAGTACTTC
NA | TRBJ2-2 | NA | TRBV12-3/TRBV12-4 | 13 | CASSSYVAGELFF | TGTGCCAGCAGTTCCTATGTGGCCGGGGAGCTGTTTTTT
TRBD2 | TRBJ2-1 | NA | TRBV12-3/TRBV12-4 | 16 | CASSLDLAGGQDEQFF | TGTGCCAGCAGTTTAGATCTAGCGGGGGGGCAGGATGAGCAGTTCTTC
TRBD2 | TRBJ2-1 | few | TRBV12-3/TRBV12-4 | 12 | CASTVRGGEQFF | TGTGCCAGCACCGTTCGGGGGGGCGAGCAGTTCTTC
TRBD1 | TRBJ2-2 | NA | TRBV5-1 | 14 | CASSLGQGTGELFF | TGCGCCAGCAGCTTGGGACAGGGCACCGGGGAGCTGTTTTTT
NA | TRBJ2-7 | few | TRBV6-2/TRBV6-3 | 17 | CASSYSNRTPRPYEQYF | TGTGCCAGCAGTTACTCAAACCGGACCCCCCGACCCTACGAGCAGTACTTC
TRBD2 | TRBJ2-1 | NA | TRBV10-1 | 17 | CASSAGGKGSVGNEQFF | TGCGCCAGCAGTGCGGGAGGGAAGGGATCAGTGGGGAATGAGCAGTTCTTC
TRBD1 | TRBJ2-7 | NA | TRBV28 | 12 | CATGTGFHEQYF | TGTGCCACCGGGACAGGGTTCCACGAGCAGTACTTC
NA | TRBJ1-1 | NA | TRBV27 | 15 | CASSPGRRMNTEAFF | TGTGCCAGCAGTCCGGGACGGCGGATGAACACTGAAGCTTTCTTT
NA | TRBJ2-5 | many | TRBV5-1 | 13 | CASSGTPQETQYF | TGCGCCAGCAGCGGGACACCCCAAGAGACCCAGTACTTC
TRBD2 | TRBJ2-7 | NA | TRBV12-3/TRBV12-4 | 15 | CASSLLAGATYEQYF | TGTGCCAGCAGTTTATTAGCGGGGGCCACCTACGAGCAGTACTTC
NA | TRBJ2-5 | NA | TRBV24-1 | 14 | CATSDLGSQETQYF | TGTGCCACCAGTGATTTGGGGTCCCAAGAGACCCAGTACTTC